A single sample is the source of the 22 T cell receptor beta chains below, sequenced in a study of CD8+ T cells in alopecia areata. TCR sequencing used cDNA made by reverse transcription of extracted RNA. The data were produced by immunoSEQ multiplex PCR, yet TCRdb's version contains in-frame clones alone and is incomplete. The data hold about 200,000 clones, with roughly 56% observed a single time. What was sequenced was CD8+ T cells sorted from blood. These receptors were taken from a human donor in good health.

This chain joins TRBV10-2 and TRBJ2-5; 10 nucleotides match TRBD2. The CDR3 totals 14 residues. From germline, CDR1 is WSHSY and CDR2 SAAADI. Unmatched junction bases numbered 4, after V lost 8 bases and J lost 1 base. CDR3 in DNA: TGCGCCAGCCGTAGCGGGGGGCCCCAAGAGACCCAGTACTTC. As protein: CASRSGGPQETQYF.

The chain couples TRBV4-1 to TRBJ2-3; the D call may be TRBD1 or TRBD2 (5 bases each). In germline, CDR1 is MGHRA, CDR2 YSYEKL. CDR3 length: 13 amino acids. The V and J ends lost 0 bases and 14 bases respectively, with 15 bases between them. The CDR3 spells CASSQDSRRGTYF. The CDR3 coding sequence is TGCGCCAGCAGCCAAGATTCCCGCCGGGGCACGTATTTT.

This clone was found once. This rearrangement joins TRBV2 to TRBJ2-7; 7 bases align to TRBD1. Germline V CDR1 and CDR2: SNHLY, FYNNEI. This CDR3 contains 16 residues. V shed 3 bases and J 3 bases; nucleotides not matched to a gene: 11. DNA for the CDR3: TGTGCCAGCAGTGATCCCAACGACAGGGACAGCTACGAGCAGTACTTC. Protein sequence: CASSDPNDRDSYEQYF.

This chain joins TRBV11-2 and TRBJ2-6, with D possibly called TRBD1 or TRBD2 (5 bases each). From germline, CDR1 is SGHAT and CDR2 FQNNGV. The CDR3 consists of 16 residues. Between the trimmed V and J ends, which lost 1 base and 6 bases, there was a span of 13 bases. CDR3 in amino acids: CASSLGGSSSANVLTF. The CDR3 bases are TGTGCCAGCAGCTTAGGGGGGTCTAGTTCGGCCAACGTCCTGACTTTC.

The V call is TRBV13, the J call TRBJ2-5; 7 bases are a match to TRBD2. CDR3 length equals 13 residues. The V gene's germline CDR1 is PRHDT and CDR2 FYEKMQ (reference sequence). The V gene end was trimmed by 2 bases and the J gene end by 7 bases; junction bases not matched to a gene: 4. CDR3 nucleotide sequence: TGTGCCAGCAGCTTATGGGGGGAGGGGACCCAGTACTTC. Its translation is CASSLWGEGTQYF.

The chain is built from TRBV6-6 and TRBJ2-4, with 8 bases identical to TRBD2. V lost 4 bases to trimming and J lost 3 bases; unmatched junction nucleotides: 5. The CDR3 has 15 residues. In germline, CDR1 is MNHNY, CDR2 SVGAGI (reference sequence). The CDR3 DNA reads as TGTGCCAGCAGTTTGGGCGGGGGGCTCAAAAACATTCAGTACTTC. Translating gives CASSLGGGLKNIQYF.

The gene calls are TRBV7-9 and TRBJ1-2; D gene unclear. Germline CDR1 is SEHNR and CDR2 is FQNEAQ (reference sequence). CDR3 length: 13 amino acids. Trimming pared 8 bases from V and 4 bases from J, leaving 14 bases between. The CDR3 here is CASGREAFYGYTF. DNA of the CDR3: TGTGCCAGCGGTAGGGAGGCATTCTATGGCTACACCTTC.

In its sample, this clone was seen once. The rearrangement links TRBV10-2 to TRBJ2-7; D call uncertain. Germline V gene sequence: CDR1 WSHSY, CDR2 SAAADI. This CDR3 has 16 residues. Trimming shortened V by 0 bases and J by 0 bases, and 12 bases separated the two germline ends. The CDR3 here is CASSESPPSSSYEQYF. The CDR3 nucleotides read TGCGCCAGCAGTGAGTCACCCCCCTCTTCCTCCTACGAGCAGTACTTC.

The V and J genes are TRBV29-1 and TRBJ2-2, with D perhaps matching TRBD1 or TRBD2 (6 bases each). Germline loops: CDR1 SQVTM, CDR2 ANQGSEA. Between the trimmed V and J ends, which lost 8 bases and 4 bases, there was a span of 14 bases. This CDR3 contains 13 residues. CDR3 loop: CSSPGAGTGELFF. CDR3 bases: TGCAGCTCCCCGGGGGCAGGCACCGGGGAGCTGTTTTTT.

The rearrangement joins TRBV7-8 to TRBJ1-1; possibly TRBD1 for D (5 bases). V shed 3 bases and J shed 2 bases, with 13 bases lying between them. This CDR3 has 15 residues. Per germline, CDR1 SGHVS and CDR2 FQNEAQ. Written as DNA, the CDR3 is TGTGCCAGCAGCTTGGGGCCAGGAGGAAACACTGAAGCTTTCTTT. It is translated as CASSLGPGGNTEAFF.

The rearrangement links TRBV7-9 to TRBJ1-5; D perhaps matches TRBD1 (5 bases). Germline CDR1 is SEHNR and CDR2 is FQNEAQ (reference sequence). The CDR3 has 13 residues. V lost 7 bases and J 7 bases, leaving 14 bases between the germline ends. This chain's CDR3 is CASTVGGEQPQHF. CDR3 DNA: TGTGCCAGCACCGTGGGAGGGGAGCAGCCCCAGCATTTT.

The chain uses TRBV6-1 and TRBJ1-3, with D unclear. The CDR3 sequence is 15 residues long. The V end lost 4 bases, the J end lost 0 bases, and 10 bases lay between the germline ends. The germline V gene encodes CDR1 MNHNS and CDR2 SASEGT. The CDR3 coding sequence is TGTGCCAGCAGTGCTTCGGCAGACTCTGGAAACACCATATATTTT. It is translated as CASSASADSGNTIYF.

This clone was picked up a small number of times. The rearrangement uses TRBV7-9 and TRBJ1-1, with 11 bases lining up with TRBD1. V gave up 5 bases and J gave up 4 bases; unmatched junction bases: 6. CDR1 and CDR2 (germline): SEHNR, FQNEAQ (reference sequence). The CDR3 runs to 15 residues. The CDR3 loop reads CASSPEGTGGTEAFF. Written as DNA, the CDR3 is TGTGCCAGCAGCCCAGAGGGGACAGGGGGCACTGAAGCTTTCTTT. The full variable domain, with the rest looked up from reference TRBV7-9 and TRBJ1-1, is DTGVSQNPRHKITKRGQNVTFRCDPISEHNRLYWYRQTLGQGPEFLTYFQNEAQLEKSRLLSDRFSAERPKGSFSTLEIQRTEQGDSAMYLCASSPEGTGGTEAFFGQGTRLTVV.

The table lists this clone with a few counts. The V gene is TRBV25-1, the J gene TRBJ2-5; D ambiguous. The CDR3 sequence is 13 residues long. Germline CDR1 is MGHDK and CDR2 is SYGVNS. V lost 7 bases, J lost 2 bases, and 11 bases lay in between. The CDR3 nucleotides read TGTGCCAGCACCCCGTGGGGACAAGAGACCCAGTACTTC. This gives the protein CASTPWGQETQYF.

The gene calls are TRBV14 and TRBJ2-5; perhaps TRBD1 as D (5 bases). V was cut by 5 bases and J by 5 bases, with 12 bases left in between. The CDR3 length is 13 residues. CDR1 SGHDN and CDR2 FVKESK come from the germline V gene. The CDR3 loop is CASSDDSGETQYF. CDR3 coding DNA: TGTGCCAGCAGCGATGACAGTGGGGAGACCCAGTACTTC.

This clone was found a few times. The rearrangement links TRBV30 to TRBJ1-1; the D gene is possibly TRBD1 (5 bases). This CDR3 contains 10 residues. Germline assignment: CDR1 GTSNPN and CDR2 SVGIG (reference sequence). V lost 5 bases, J lost 7 bases, and 8 bases lay in between. In DNA, the CDR3 is TGTGCCTGGGTGGGACTTGAAGCTTTCTTT. Translated, it gives CAWVGLEAFF.

This chain links TRBV28 with TRBJ2-5, with D possibly being TRBD1 or TRBD2 (5 bases each). The CDR3 consists of 14 residues. The germline CDR1 and CDR2 sequences are MDHEN and SYDVKM. With 3 bases removed from V and 5 bases from J, the gap between germline ends came to 13 bases. CDR3: CASSFTGSGETQYF. CDR3 DNA: TGTGCCAGCAGTTTCACGGGATCAGGGGAGACCCAGTACTTC.

The V call is TRBV14, the J call TRBJ1-2, with a tentative D call TRBD1 (6 bases). V was trimmed by 5 bases and J by 4 bases, leaving 11 bases between them. CDR1 is SGHDN, CDR2 FVKESK, per germline. The CDR3 has 13 residues. The CDR3 here is CASSAGQSYGYTF. The CDR3 coding sequence is TGTGCCAGCAGCGCCGGACAGTCCTATGGCTACACCTTC.

Only a few counts were recorded for this clone. V and J are TRBV2 and TRBJ2-5; D gene uncertain. CDR1 and CDR2 from the germline V gene are SNHLY and FYNNEI. V shed 8 bases and J shed 4 bases, with 11 bases lying between them. The CDR3 totals 12 residues. The CDR3 DNA follows: TGTGCCAGCTCCGAGATCGGAGAGACCCAGTACTTC. Residues: CASSEIGETQYF.

This clone was seen once. The chain uses TRBV27 and TRBJ2-5, with D possibly TRBD2 on 5 matching bases. Trimming removed 4 bases at V and 9 bases at J, with 27 bases between. This CDR3 region has 17 residues. Looked up from germline, CDR1 is MNHEY and CDR2 is SMNVEV (reference sequence). The CDR3 sequence is CASSSFPPRTEVEAQYF. CDR3 sequence (DNA): TGTGCCAGCAGTTCTTTCCCACCTAGGACGGAGGTGGAGGCCCAGTACTTC.

The V call is TRBV5-4, the J call TRBJ2-3; 8 positions match TRBD2. Germline-derived CDR1 and CDR2 are SGHNT and YYREEE (reference sequence). Trimming cost V 0 bases and J 2 bases; bases outside gene matches: 5. The CDR3 has 16 amino acids. CDR3 protein: CASSLAASGYTDTQYF. The DNA for the CDR3 is TGTGCCAGCAGCTTGGCAGCTAGCGGGTACACAGATACGCAGTATTTT.

This clone turned up a few times. The rearrangement uses TRBV7-9 and TRBJ1-4; D is undetermined. The germline V gene encodes CDR1 SEHNR and CDR2 FQNEAQ (reference sequence). This CDR3 region has 11 residues. The V end lost 7 bases, the J end lost 5 bases, and 5 bases lay between the germline ends. CDR3 bases: TGTGCCAGCACCATGAATGAAAAACTGTTTTTT. The encoded protein is CASTMNEKLFF. The full variable domain, in which reference TRBV7-9 and TRBJ1-4 provide the parts outside the CDR3, is DTGVSQNPRHKITKRGQNVTFRCDPISEHNRLYWYRQTLGQGPEFLTYFQNEAQLEKSRLLSDRFSAERPKGSFSTLEIQRTEQGDSAMYLCASTMNEKLFFGSGTQLSVL.